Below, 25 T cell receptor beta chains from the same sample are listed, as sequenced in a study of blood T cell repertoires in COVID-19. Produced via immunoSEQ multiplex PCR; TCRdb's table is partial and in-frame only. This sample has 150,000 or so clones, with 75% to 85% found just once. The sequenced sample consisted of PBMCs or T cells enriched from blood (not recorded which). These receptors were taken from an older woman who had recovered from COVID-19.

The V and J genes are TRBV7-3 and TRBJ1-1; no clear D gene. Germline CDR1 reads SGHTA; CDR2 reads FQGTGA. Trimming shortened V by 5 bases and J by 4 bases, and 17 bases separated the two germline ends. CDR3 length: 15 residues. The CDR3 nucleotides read TGTGCCAGCAGCCTAGCCGGGATACGTGGCACTGAAGCTTTCTTT. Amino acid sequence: CASSLAGIRGTEAFF.

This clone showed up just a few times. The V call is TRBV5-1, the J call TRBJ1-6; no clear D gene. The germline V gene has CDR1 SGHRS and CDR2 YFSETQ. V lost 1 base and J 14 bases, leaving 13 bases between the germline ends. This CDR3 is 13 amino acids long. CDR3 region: CASSLSTDATLHF. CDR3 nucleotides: TGCGCCAGCAGCTTGAGCACAGATGCAACCCTCCACTTT.

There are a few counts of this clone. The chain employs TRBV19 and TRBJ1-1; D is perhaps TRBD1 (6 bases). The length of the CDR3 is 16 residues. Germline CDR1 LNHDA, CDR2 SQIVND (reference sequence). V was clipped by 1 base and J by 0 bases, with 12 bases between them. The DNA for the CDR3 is TGTGCCAGTAGTATAGGTACCGGGACACTGAACACTGAAGCTTTCTTT. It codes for CASSIGTGTLNTEAFF.

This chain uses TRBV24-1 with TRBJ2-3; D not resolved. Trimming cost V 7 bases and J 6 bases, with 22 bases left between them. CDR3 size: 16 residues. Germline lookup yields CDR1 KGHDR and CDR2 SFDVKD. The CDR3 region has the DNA TGTGCCACCAGCCAGTCACGCCGAGGTTCCGTGGATACGCAGTATTTT. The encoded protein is CATSQSRRGSVDTQYF.

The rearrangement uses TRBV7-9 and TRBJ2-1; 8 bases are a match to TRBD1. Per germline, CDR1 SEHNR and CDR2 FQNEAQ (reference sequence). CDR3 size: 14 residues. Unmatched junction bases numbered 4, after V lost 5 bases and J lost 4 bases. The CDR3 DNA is TGTGCCAGCAGCCTGGACAGGGAATACAATGAGCAGTTCTTC. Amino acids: CASSLDREYNEQFF.

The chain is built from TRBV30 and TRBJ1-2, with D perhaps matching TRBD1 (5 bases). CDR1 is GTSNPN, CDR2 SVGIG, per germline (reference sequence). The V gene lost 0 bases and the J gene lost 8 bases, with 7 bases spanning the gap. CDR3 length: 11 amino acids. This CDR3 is CAWSVAGGYTF. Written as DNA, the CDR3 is TGTGCCTGGAGTGTGGCAGGGGGCTACACCTTC.

This chain's CDR3 is CASSLGPRGEKLFF. The CDR3 DNA follows: TGTGCCAGCAGCCTCGGGCCACGGGGAGAAAAACTGTTTTTT. This sequence joins TRBV27 and TRBJ1-4; no clear D. Trimming left V 6 bases short and J 8 bases short, with 16 bases between. Per germline, CDR1 MNHEY and CDR2 SMNVEV (reference sequence). This CDR3 has 14 amino acids.

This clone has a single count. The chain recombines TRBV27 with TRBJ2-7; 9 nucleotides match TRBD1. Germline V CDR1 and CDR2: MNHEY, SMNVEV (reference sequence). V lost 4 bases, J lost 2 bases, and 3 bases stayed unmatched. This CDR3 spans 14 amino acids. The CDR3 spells CASSSGTGPYEQYF. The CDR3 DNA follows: TGTGCCAGCAGTTCCGGGACAGGGCCCTACGAGCAGTACTTC.

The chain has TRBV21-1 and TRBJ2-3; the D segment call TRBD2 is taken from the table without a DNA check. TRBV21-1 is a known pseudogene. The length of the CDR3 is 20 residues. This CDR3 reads CASSKVPSGGGNMWADTQYF. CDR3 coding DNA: TGTGCCAGCAGCAAAGTCCCTAGCGGGGGGGGCAATATGTGGGCAGATACGCAGTATTTT.

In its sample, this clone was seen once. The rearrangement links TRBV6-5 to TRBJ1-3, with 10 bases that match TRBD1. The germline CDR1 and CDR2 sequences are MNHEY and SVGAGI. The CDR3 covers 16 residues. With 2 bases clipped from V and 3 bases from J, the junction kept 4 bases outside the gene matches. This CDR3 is CASSYDRGLGGNTIYF. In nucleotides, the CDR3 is TGTGCCAGCAGTTACGACAGGGGGCTTGGTGGAAACACCATATATTTT.

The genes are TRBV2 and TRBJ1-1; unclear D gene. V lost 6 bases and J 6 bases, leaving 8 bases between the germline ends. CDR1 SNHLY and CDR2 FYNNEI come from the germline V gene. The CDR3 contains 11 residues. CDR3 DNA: TGTGCCAGCAGCCCGTTCCCTGAAGCTTTCTTT. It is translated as CASSPFPEAFF.

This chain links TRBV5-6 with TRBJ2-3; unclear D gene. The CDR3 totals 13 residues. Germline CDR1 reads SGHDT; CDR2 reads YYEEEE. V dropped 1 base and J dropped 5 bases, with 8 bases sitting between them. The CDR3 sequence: CASSLFSGDTQYF. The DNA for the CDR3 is TGTGCCAGCAGCTTGTTTAGTGGAGATACGCAGTATTTT.

CDR3 loop: CASSLISGGLGYNEQFF. In DNA, the CDR3 is TGTGCCAGCAGTTTAATCTCCGGGGGGCTTGGATACAATGAGCAGTTCTTC. The chain joins TRBV27 to TRBJ2-1; possibly TRBD2 for D (7 bases). Per germline, CDR1 MNHEY and CDR2 SMNVEV (reference sequence). The CDR3 totals 17 residues. Trimming took 2 bases from V and 4 from J, leaving 18 bases between them.

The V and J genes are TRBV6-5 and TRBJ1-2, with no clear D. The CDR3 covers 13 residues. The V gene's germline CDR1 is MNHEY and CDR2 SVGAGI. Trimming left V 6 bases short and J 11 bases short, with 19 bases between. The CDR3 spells CASRLNLHPGYTF. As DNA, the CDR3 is TGTGCCAGCAGATTAAATTTACACCCAGGATACACCTTC.

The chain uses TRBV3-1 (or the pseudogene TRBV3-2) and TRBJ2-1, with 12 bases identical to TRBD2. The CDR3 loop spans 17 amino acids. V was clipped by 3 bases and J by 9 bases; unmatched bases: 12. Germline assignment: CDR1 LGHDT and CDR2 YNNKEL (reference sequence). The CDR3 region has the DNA TGTGCCAGCAGCCAGCCGAAGACTAGCGGGGGTGCGAGTGAGCAGTTCTTC. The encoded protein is CASSQPKTSGGASEQFF.

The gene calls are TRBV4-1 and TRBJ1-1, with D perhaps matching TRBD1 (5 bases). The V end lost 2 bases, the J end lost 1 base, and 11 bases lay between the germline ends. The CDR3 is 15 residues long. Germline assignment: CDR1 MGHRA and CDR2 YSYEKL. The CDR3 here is CASSQRQTENTEAFF. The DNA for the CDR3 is TGCGCCAGCAGCCAAAGACAGACAGAGAACACTGAAGCTTTCTTT.

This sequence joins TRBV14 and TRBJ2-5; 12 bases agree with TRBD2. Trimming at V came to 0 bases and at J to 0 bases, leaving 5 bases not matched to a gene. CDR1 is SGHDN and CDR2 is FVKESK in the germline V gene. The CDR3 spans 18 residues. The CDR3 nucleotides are TGTGCCAGCAGCCAAGAGCTAGCGGGGGGGCCGGACCAAGAGACCCAGTACTTC. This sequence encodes CASSQELAGGPDQETQYF.

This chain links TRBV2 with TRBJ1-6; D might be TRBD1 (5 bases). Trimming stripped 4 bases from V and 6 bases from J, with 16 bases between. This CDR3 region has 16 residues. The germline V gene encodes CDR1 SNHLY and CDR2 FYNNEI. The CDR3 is CASSGRGNLGNSPLHF. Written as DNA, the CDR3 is TGTGCCAGCAGTGGACGGGGGAACCTTGGTAATTCACCCCTCCACTTT.

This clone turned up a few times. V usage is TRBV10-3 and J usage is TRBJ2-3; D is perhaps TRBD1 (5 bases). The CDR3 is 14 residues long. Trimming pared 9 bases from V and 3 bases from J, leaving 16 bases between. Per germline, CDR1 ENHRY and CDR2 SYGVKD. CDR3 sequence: CAIRASQGTDTQYF. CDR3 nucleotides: TGTGCCATTAGGGCGTCCCAGGGTACAGATACGCAGTATTTT.

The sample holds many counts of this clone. The CDR3 coding sequence is TGCGCCAGCAGTGAGGGGTCTAGCAGATACAATGAGCAGTTCTTC. Residues: CASSEGSSRYNEQFF. The chain recombines TRBV10-1 with TRBJ2-1; D might be TRBD2 (5 bases). This CDR3 spans 15 amino acids. Trimming stripped 2 bases from V and 4 bases from J, with 12 bases between. The germline V gene encodes CDR1 WNHNN and CDR2 SYGVQD (reference sequence).

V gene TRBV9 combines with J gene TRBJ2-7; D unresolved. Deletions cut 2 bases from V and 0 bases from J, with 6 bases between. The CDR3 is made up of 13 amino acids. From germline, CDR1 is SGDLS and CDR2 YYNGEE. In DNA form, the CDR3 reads TGTGCCAGCAGCGTCGATAGCTCCTACGAGCAGTACTTC. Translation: CASSVDSSYEQYF.

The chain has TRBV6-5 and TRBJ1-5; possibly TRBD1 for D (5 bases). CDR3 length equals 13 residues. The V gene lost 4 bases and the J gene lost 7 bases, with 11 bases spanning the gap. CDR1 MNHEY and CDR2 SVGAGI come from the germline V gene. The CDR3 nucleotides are TGTGCCAGCAGTTTTTTCCAGGGCCAGCCCCAGCATTTT. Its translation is CASSFFQGQPQHF.

In DNA form, the CDR3 reads TGCGCCAGCAGTGAGTCGATAGGAGGGCAAGAGACCCAGTACTTC. Translation: CASSESIGGQETQYF. The chain has TRBV10-1 and TRBJ2-5; TRBD2 might be the D (6 bases). Trimming stripped 0 bases from V and 2 bases from J, with 10 bases between. The CDR3 totals 15 residues. CDR1 WNHNN and CDR2 SYGVQD come from the germline V gene (reference sequence).

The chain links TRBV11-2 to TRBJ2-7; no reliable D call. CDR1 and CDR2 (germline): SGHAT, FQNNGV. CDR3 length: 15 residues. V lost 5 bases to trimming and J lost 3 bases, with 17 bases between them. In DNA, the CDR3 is TGTGCCAGCAGCGCACAGAACGGATTGAGCTACGAGCAGTACTTC. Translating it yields CASSAQNGLSYEQYF.

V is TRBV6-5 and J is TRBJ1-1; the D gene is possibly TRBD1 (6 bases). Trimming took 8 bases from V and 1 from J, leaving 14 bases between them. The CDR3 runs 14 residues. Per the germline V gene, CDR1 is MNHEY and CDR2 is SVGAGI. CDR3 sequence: CASRGAGGNTEAFF. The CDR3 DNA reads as TGTGCCAGCCGGGGGGCCGGGGGGAACACTGAAGCTTTCTTT.